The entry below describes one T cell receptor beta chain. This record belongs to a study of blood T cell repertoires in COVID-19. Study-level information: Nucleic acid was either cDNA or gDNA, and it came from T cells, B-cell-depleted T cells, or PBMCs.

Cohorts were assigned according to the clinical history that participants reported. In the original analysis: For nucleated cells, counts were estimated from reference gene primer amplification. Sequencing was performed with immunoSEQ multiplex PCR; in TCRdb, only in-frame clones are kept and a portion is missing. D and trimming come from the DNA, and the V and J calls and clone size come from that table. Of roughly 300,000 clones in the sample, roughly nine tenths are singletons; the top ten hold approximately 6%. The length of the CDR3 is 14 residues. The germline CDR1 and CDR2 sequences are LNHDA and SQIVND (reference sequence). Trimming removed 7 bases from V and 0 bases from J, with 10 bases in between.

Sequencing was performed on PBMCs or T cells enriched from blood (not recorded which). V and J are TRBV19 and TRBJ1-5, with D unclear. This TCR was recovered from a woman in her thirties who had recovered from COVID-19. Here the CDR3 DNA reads TGTGCCAGTAACGGGGAACATAGCAATCAGCCCCAGCATTTT. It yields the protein CASNGEHSNQPQHF.